Below, 14 T cell receptor beta chains from the same sample are listed, as sequenced in a study of blood T cell repertoires in COVID-19. Only in-frame clones appear in the TCRdb table, and some are missing; sequencing was by immunoSEQ multiplex PCR. Altogether about 180,000 clones are present, approximately 90% being singletons, with the ten largest covering more than 1.5%. Sequencing was done on a sample of peripheral blood. The source is a woman aged 45-65 years with acute or convalescent COVID-19.

CDR3 loop: CASSAPGQGIYEQYF. CDR3 in DNA: TGTGCCAGCAGCGCGCCGGGACAGGGCATCTACGAGCAGTACTTC. The chain uses TRBV11-2 and TRBJ2-7; TRBD1 aligns across 9 bases. CDR3 length: 15 amino acids. Germline loops: CDR1 SGHAT, CDR2 FQNNGV. V was clipped by 5 bases and J by 3 bases; unmatched bases: 8.

The chain couples TRBV5-1 to TRBJ1-4; D is possibly TRBD1 (5 bases). Per the germline V gene, CDR1 is SGHRS and CDR2 is YFSETQ. The CDR3 runs 14 residues. The V end lost 1 base, the J end lost 8 bases, and 12 bases lay between the germline ends. CDR3 region: CASSLRDSREKLFF. CDR3 nucleotides: TGCGCCAGCAGCTTGAGGGACTCAAGGGAAAAACTGTTTTTT.

V usage is TRBV21-1 and J usage is TRBJ1-4; TRBD1, the table's D call, was not compared with the DNA. TRBV21-1 constitutes a pseudogene. This CDR3 spans 18 amino acids. Written as DNA, the CDR3 is TGTGCCAGCAGCAAAGCGTTGAGCAGGGATGCAACTAATGAAAAACTGTTTTTT. It encodes CASSKALSRDATNEKLFF.

This chain joins TRBV6-5 and TRBJ2-2, with 7 bases aligning to TRBD1. Germline-derived CDR1 and CDR2 are MNHEY and SVGAGI. The CDR3 has 15 amino acids. V gave up 6 bases and J gave up 4 bases; unmatched junction bases: 8. The CDR3 is CASRFGQVGTGELFF. The CDR3 bases are TGTGCCAGCAGGTTCGGACAGGTCGGCACCGGGGAGCTGTTTTTT.

The CDR3 region has the DNA TGTGCCAGCAGCTCCGAGGGAGGGGGGTGGAACACTGAAGCTTTCTTT. It yields the protein CASSSEGGGWNTEAFF. The chain carries TRBV5-8 and TRBJ1-1; D may be TRBD1 (6 bases). There are 16 residues in the CDR3. CDR1 and CDR2 from the germline V gene are SGHTS and YDEGEE. With 3 bases removed from V and 1 base from J, the gap between germline ends came to 16 bases.

The chain has TRBV19 and TRBJ1-1, with a tentative D call TRBD1 (6 bases). The V gene's germline CDR1 is LNHDA and CDR2 SQIVND (reference sequence). V gave up 6 bases and J gave up 1 base, with 9 bases separating them. This CDR3 region has 13 residues. This chain's CDR3 is CASSSTGNTEAFF. Written as DNA, the CDR3 is TGTGCCAGTAGCTCGACAGGGAACACTGAAGCTTTCTTT.

J is TRBJ2-1 and V is TRBV27; D possibly corresponds to TRBD1 (7 bases). The length of the CDR3 is 13 residues. The germline gives CDR1 MNHEY, CDR2 SMNVEV (reference sequence). Deletions cut 6 bases from V and 2 bases from J, with 8 bases between. For the CDR3, the DNA is TGTGCCAGCAGCAGGGGGGCCTACAATGAGCAGTTCTTC. This codes for CASSRGAYNEQFF.

V is TRBV6-5 and J is TRBJ2-5, with TRBD2 as a possible D gene (7 bases). V gave up 6 bases and J gave up 2 bases, with 16 bases separating them. Germline V CDR1 and CDR2: MNHEY, SVGAGI. This CDR3 has 15 residues. The chain's CDR3 is CASSKLQGGQETQYF. In nucleotides, the CDR3 is TGTGCCAGCAGCAAACTACAGGGAGGGCAAGAGACCCAGTACTTC.

This sequence joins TRBV30 and TRBJ1-1; 10 bases match TRBD1. CDR3 length equals 14 residues. V gave up 6 bases and J gave up 5 bases; unmatched junction bases: 9. Per the germline V gene, CDR1 is GTSNPN and CDR2 is SVGIG (reference sequence). Here the CDR3 DNA reads TGTGCCTGTCAGACAGGGGGCGGTTTTACTGAAGCTTTCTTT. Translating gives CACQTGGGFTEAFF.

The chain couples TRBV6-2 or TRBV6-3 to TRBJ1-1; TRBD1 matches at 7 bases. The CDR3 is 19 amino acids. The trim removed 0 bases at V and 1 base at J, leaving 14 bases unmatched. The germline V gene has CDR1 MNHEY and CDR2 SVGEGT. CDR3 loop: CASSYSITGAGKRNTEAFF. DNA for the CDR3: TGTGCCAGCAGTTACTCCATCACAGGGGCCGGAAAACGGAACACTGAAGCTTTCTTT.

The sample holds one count of this clone. The chain couples TRBV30 to TRBJ1-4; 7 bases fit TRBD1. The ends lost 2 bases at V and 10 bases at J; junction bases unmatched: 16. The CDR3 is 16 amino acids. Germline CDR1 GTSNPN, CDR2 SVGIG (reference sequence). The CDR3 protein is CAWSTTGSDEEGKLFF. The CDR3, as DNA: TGTGCCTGGAGTACGACAGGGTCCGACGAGGAGGGAAAACTGTTTTTT.

V and J are TRBV7-9 and TRBJ1-1, with D tentatively TRBD1 (5 bases). CDR1 SEHNR and CDR2 FQNEAQ come from the germline V gene (reference sequence). Trimming shortened V by 7 bases and J by 0 bases, and 12 bases separated the two germline ends. This CDR3 is 14 amino acids long. CDR3 in DNA: TGTGCCAGCAACCGAGACAGCCTGAACACTGAAGCTTTCTTT. Amino acid sequence: CASNRDSLNTEAFF.

This clone has just a few counts. The rearrangement uses TRBV6-1 and TRBJ1-1; no reliable D call. Germline V gene sequence: CDR1 MNHNS, CDR2 SASEGT. Trimming removed 3 bases from V and 1 base from J, with 3 bases in between. The CDR3 is 12 residues long. DNA for the CDR3: TGTGCCAGCAGTGACCAGAACACTGAAGCTTTCTTT. It codes for CASSDQNTEAFF.

The CDR3 DNA sequence: TGTGCCAGCAGCGCCCCGGAGGGCCCTGAAGCTTTCTTT. It is translated as CASSAPEGPEAFF. The V gene is TRBV9, the J gene TRBJ1-1, with D unclear. This CDR3 comprises 13 residues. V was shortened by 3 bases and J by 6 bases, with 12 bases between the two germline ends. Germline CDR1 SGDLS, CDR2 YYNGEE. The entire variable domain, with the rest obtained from reference TRBV9 and TRBJ1-1, is as follows: DSGVTQTPKHLITATGQRVTLRCSPRSGDLSVYWYQQSLDQGLQFLIQYYNGEERAKGNILERFSAQQFPDLHSELNLSSLELGDSALYFCASSAPEGPEAFFGQGTRLTVV.